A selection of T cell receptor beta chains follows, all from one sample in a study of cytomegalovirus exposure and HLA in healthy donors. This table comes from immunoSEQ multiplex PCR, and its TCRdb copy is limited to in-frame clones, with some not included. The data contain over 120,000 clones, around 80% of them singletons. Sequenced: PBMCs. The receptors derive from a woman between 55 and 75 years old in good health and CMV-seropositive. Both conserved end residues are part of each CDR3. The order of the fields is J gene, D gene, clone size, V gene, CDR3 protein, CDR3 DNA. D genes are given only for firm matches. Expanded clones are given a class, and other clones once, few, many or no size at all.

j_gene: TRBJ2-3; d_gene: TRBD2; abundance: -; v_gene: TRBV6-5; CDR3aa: CASRSSGSHTNTQYF; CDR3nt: TGTGCCAGCAGATCTAGCGGGAGCCACACGAATACGCAGTATTTT
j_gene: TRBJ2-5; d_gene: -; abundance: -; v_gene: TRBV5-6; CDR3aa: CASSRSGEETQYF; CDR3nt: TGTGCCAGCAGCCGATCTGGAGAAGAGACCCAGTACTTC
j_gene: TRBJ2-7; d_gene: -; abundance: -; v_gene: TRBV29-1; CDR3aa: CSVIQVGHYEQYF; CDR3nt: TGCAGCGTTATTCAGGTTGGGCACTACGAGCAGTACTTC
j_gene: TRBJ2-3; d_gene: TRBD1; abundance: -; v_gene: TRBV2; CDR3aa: CASLGSRGLQDAQYF; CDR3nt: TGTGCCAGCCTGGGGAGCAGGGGGCTGCAAGATGCGCAGTATTTT
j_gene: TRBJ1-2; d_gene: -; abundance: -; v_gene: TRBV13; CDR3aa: CASSPGGRANYGYTF; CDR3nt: TGTGCCAGCAGTCCGGGGGGTAGAGCTAACTATGGCTACACCTTC
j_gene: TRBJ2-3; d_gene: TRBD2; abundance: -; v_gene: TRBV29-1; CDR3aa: CSVRSTALAGGTDTQYF; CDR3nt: TGTAGCGTTAGGTCAACAGCTCTAGCGGGGGGCACAGATACGCAGTATTTT
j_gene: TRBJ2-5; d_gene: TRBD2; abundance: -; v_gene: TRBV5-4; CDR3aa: CASSLNGRALETQYF; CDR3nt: TGTGCCAGCAGCTTGAACGGGAGGGCCCTAGAGACCCAGTACTTC
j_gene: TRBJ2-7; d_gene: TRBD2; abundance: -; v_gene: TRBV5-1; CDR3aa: CASSLALADYEQYF; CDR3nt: TGCGCCAGCAGCTTGGCCCTAGCGGACTACGAGCAGTACTTC
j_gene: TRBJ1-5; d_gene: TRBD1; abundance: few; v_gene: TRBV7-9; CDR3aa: CASSLGTGDPNQPQHF; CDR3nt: TGTGCCAGCAGCCTAGGTACAGGGGACCCCAATCAGCCCCAGCATTTT
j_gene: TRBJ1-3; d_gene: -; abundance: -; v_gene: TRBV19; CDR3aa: CASSVVWESGNTIYF; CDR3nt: TGTGCCAGTAGTGTCGTGTGGGAGTCTGGAAACACCATATATTTT
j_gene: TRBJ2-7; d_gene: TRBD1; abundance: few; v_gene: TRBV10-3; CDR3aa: CAGAGTGAEQYF; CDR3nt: TGTGCCGGAGCCGGGACAGGGGCCGAGCAGTACTTC
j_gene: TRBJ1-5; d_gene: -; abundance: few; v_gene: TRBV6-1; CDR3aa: CASSEDRAWNQPQHF; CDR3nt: TGTGCCAGCAGTGAAGACAGGGCTTGGAATCAGCCCCAGCATTTT
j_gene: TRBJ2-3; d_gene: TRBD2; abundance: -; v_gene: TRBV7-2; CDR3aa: CASSPPGLAGVGDTQYF; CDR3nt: TGTGCCAGCAGCCCCCCGGGACTAGCGGGAGTCGGAGATACGCAGTATTTT
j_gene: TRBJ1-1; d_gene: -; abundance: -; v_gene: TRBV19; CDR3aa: CASSKRTQGNTNTEAFF; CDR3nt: TGTGCCAGTAGTAAAAGGACGCAGGGGAACACGAACACTGAAGCTTTCTTT
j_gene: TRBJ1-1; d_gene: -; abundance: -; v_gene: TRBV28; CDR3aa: CASSPGLYGDTEAFF; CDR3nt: TGTGCCAGCAGTCCCGGACTCTATGGGGACACTGAAGCTTTCTTT
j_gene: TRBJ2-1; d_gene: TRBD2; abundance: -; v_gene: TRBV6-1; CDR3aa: CASSERPNGGGINNEQFF; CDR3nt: TGTGCCAGCAGTGAACGCCCTAATGGCGGGGGGATCAACAATGAGCAGTTCTTC
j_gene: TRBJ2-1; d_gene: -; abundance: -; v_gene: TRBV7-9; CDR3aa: CASSLLVSSYNEQFF; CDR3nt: TGTGCCAGCAGCCTTTTGGTGAGCTCCTACAATGAGCAGTTCTTC
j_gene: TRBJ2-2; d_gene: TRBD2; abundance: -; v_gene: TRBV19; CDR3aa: CASSRPGGHITGELFF; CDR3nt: TGTGCCAGTAGTAGACCGGGAGGTCATATAACCGGGGAGCTGTTTTTT
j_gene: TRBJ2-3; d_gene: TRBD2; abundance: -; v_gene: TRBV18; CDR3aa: CASAPREGTDTQYF; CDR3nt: TGTGCCAGCGCACCCCGGGAGGGGACAGATACGCAGTATTTT
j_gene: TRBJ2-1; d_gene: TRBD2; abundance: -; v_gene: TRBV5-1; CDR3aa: CASSVSSGSYNEQFF; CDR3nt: TGCGCCAGCAGCGTTTCTAGCGGGAGTTACAATGAGCAGTTCTTC
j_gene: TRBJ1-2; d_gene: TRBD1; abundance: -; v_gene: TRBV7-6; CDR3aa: CASSLGTGPNYGYTF; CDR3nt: TGTGCCAGCAGCTTAGGGACAGGCCCTAACTATGGCTACACCTTC
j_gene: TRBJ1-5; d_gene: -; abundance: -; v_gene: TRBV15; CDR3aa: CATSRVGQIFQPQHF; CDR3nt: TGTGCCACCAGCAGAGTAGGACAGATCTTTCAGCCCCAGCATTTT
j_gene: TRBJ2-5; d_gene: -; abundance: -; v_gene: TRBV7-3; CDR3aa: CASSLSGGGLETQYF; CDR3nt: TGTGCCAGCAGCTTAAGCGGCGGGGGCTTAGAGACCCAGTACTTC
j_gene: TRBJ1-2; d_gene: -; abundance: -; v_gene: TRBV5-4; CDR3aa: CASSPFGSYGYTF; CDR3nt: TGTGCCAGCAGCCCCTTTGGGAGCTATGGCTACACCTTC
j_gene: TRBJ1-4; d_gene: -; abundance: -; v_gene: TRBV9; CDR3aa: CASSASQGREKLFF; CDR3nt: TGTGCCAGCAGCGCATCACAGGGTAGGGAAAAACTGTTTTTT
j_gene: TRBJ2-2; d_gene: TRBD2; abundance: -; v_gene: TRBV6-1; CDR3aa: CASRIAGAAAGELFF; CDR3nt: TGTGCCAGCAGGATAGCGGGGGCAGCCGCCGGGGAGCTGTTTTTT
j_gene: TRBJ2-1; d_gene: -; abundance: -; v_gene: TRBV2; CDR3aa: CASRQQSSYNEQFF; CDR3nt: TGTGCCAGCAGACAACAGAGCTCCTACAATGAGCAGTTCTTC
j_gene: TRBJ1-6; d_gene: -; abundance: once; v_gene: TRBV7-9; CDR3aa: CASSLAGQSSPLHF; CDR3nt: TGTGCCAGCAGCTTAGCAGGACAGAGTTCACCCCTCCACTTT
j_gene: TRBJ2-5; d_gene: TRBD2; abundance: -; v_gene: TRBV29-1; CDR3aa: CSVELSSGRAWETQYF; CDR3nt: TGCAGCGTTGAACTTTCTAGCGGGAGGGCCTGGGAGACCCAGTACTTC
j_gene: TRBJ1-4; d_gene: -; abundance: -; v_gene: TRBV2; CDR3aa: CASSGQYEKLFF; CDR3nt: TGTGCCAGCAGTGGACAGTATGAAAAACTGTTTTTT
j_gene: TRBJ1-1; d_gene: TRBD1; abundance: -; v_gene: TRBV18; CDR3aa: CASSPGRQGGTEAFF; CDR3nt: TGTGCCAGCTCACCTGGGCGACAGGGGGGGACTGAAGCTTTCTTT
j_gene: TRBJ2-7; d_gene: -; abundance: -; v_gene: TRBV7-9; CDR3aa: CASSLDISYEQYF; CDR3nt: TGTGCCAGCAGCTTAGACATCTCCTACGAGCAGTACTTC
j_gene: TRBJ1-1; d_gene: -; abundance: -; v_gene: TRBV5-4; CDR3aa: CASSWGGGTEAFF; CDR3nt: TGTGCCAGCAGCTGGGGGGGTGGCACTGAAGCTTTCTTT
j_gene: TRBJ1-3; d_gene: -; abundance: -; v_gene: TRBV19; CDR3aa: CASSPSAYGSGNTIYF; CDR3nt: TGTGCCAGTAGTCCATCAGCGTACGGCTCTGGAAACACCATATATTTT
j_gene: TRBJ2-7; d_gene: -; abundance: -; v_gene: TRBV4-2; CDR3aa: CASSHAGDSLKQYF; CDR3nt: TGTGCCAGCAGCCACGCGGGTGACTCTCTTAAGCAGTACTTC
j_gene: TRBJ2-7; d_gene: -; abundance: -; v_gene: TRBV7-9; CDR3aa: CASSPLTENYEQYF; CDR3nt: TGTGCCAGCAGCCCATTGACAGAAAACTACGAGCAGTACTTC
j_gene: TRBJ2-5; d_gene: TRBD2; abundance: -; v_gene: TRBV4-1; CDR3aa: CASSQGGGRVETQYF; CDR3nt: TGCGCCAGCAGCCAAGGAGGCGGGAGGGTAGAGACCCAGTACTTC
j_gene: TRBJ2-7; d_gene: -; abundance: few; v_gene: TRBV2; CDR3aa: CASSDLGTTYEQYF; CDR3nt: TGTGCCAGCAGTGACCTCGGGACAACCTACGAGCAGTACTTC